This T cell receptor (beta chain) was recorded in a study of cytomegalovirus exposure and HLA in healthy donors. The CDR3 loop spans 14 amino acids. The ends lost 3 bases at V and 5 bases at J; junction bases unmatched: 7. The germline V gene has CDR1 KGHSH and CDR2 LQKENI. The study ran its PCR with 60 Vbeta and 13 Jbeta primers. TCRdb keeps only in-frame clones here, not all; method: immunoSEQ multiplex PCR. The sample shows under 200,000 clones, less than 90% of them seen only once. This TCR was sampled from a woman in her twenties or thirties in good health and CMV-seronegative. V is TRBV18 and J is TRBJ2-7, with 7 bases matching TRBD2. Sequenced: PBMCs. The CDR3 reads CASSPASGRNEQYF. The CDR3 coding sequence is TGTGCCAGCTCACCGGCTAGCGGAAGGAACGAGCAGTACTTC.